This T cell receptor beta chain is drawn from a study of cytomegalovirus exposure and HLA in healthy donors. The PCR had 60 Vbeta and 13 Jbeta primers. Produced via immunoSEQ multiplex PCR; TCRdb's table is partial and in-frame only. The table includes 110,000 or so clones, around 81% detected once. Points on this clone: The same CDR3 can be traced to other DNA sequences in this sample.

CDR1 is MNHEY and CDR2 is SMNVEV in the germline V gene (reference sequence). The V and J ends lost 7 bases and 7 bases respectively, with 20 bases between them. This CDR3 has 15 residues. V is TRBV27 and J is TRBJ2-4; no clear D gene. This TCR came from a middle-aged woman in good health and CMV-seronegative. The sequenced sample was PBMCs. The CDR3 nucleotides read TGTGCCAGCACCGTTCAGTGTTACAACGGGAACATTCAGTACTTC. Protein: CASTVQCYNGNIQYF.